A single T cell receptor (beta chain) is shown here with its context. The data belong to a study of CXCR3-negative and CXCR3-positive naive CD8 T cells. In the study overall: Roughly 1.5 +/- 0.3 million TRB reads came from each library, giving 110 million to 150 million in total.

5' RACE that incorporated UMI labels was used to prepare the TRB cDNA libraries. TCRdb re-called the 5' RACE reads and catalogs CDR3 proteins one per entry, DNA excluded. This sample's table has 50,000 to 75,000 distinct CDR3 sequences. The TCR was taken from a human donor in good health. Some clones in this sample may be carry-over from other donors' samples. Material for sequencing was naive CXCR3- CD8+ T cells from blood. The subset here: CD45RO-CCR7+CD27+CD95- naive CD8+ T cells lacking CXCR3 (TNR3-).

CDR3 in amino acids: CATSRGAGGPYEQYF. V is TRBV15 and J is TRBJ2-7; TCRdb designates TRBD1, a call that cannot be tested without DNA. From germline, CDR1 is LNHNV and CDR2 YYDKDF (reference sequence). This CDR3 spans 15 amino acids.